Detailed here is one T cell receptor beta chain. The assay was immunoSEQ multiplex PCR, and TCRdb's table has in-frame clones only and misses some. The sample records tens of thousands of clones, about 93% being singletons. This specimen comes from a study of T cell changes during pregnancy in multiple sclerosis. Germline V gene data show CDR1 as SEHNR and CDR2 as FQNEAQ (reference sequence). Trimming stripped 1 base from V and 4 bases from J, with 11 bases between. This CDR3 has 15 amino acids. The material sequenced was CD4+ T cells from peripheral blood mononuclear cells, taken in the third trimester of pregnancy. The sequence was obtained from a female donor with multiple sclerosis, enrolled in a pregnancy study. The chain joins TRBV7-9 to TRBJ2-1; TRBD1 is a possible D gene (6 bases). The CDR3, as DNA: TGTGCCAGCAGCTTAGGCAGGGGCCGATACAATGAGCAGTTCTTC. This encodes CASSLGRGRYNEQFF.